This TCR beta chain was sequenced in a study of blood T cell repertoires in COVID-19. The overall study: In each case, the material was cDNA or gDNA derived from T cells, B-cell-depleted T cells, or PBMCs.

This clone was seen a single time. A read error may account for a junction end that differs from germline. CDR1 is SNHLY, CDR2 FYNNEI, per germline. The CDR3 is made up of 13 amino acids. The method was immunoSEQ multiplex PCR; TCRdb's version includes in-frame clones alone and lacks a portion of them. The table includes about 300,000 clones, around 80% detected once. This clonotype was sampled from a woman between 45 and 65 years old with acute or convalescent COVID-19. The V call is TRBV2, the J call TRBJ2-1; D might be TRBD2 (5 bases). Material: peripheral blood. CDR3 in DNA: TGTGCCAGCAGTCCCGGGCGAGGGCTCGATCAACTCTTC. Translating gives CASSPGRGLDQLF.